This T cell receptor beta chain was captured in a study of post-analysis software for immune sequencing data. This clonotype was counted only a few times. Researchers reported that TCR beta cDNA libraries carried unique molecular identifiers. TCRdb reprocessed the PCR reads with MiXCR, giving one entry per CDR3 protein. The sample holds about 540,000 distinct CDR3 sequences, roughly 34% seen once. Sequenced: blood. The origin of this receptor is a girl aged 2 to 17 with multiple sclerosis.

CDR3 residues: CASISGTGGSNEQFF. As DNA, the CDR3 is TGTGCCAGTATTTCTGGGACCGGGGGTAGCAATGAGCAGTTCTTC. The V gene is TRBV19, the J gene TRBJ2-1; D might be TRBD2 (6 bases). Germline V gene sequence: CDR1 LNHDA, CDR2 SQIVND (reference sequence). The CDR3 is 15 amino acids. V lost 7 bases to trimming and J lost 6 bases, with 19 bases between them. The whole variable domain, remainder taken from reference TRBV19 and TRBJ2-1, is DGGITQSPKYLFRKEGQNVTLSCEQNLNHDAMYWYRQDPGQGLRLIYYSQIVNDFQKGDIAEGYSVSREKKESFPLTVTSAQKNPTAFYLCASISGTGGSNEQFFGPGTRLTVL.